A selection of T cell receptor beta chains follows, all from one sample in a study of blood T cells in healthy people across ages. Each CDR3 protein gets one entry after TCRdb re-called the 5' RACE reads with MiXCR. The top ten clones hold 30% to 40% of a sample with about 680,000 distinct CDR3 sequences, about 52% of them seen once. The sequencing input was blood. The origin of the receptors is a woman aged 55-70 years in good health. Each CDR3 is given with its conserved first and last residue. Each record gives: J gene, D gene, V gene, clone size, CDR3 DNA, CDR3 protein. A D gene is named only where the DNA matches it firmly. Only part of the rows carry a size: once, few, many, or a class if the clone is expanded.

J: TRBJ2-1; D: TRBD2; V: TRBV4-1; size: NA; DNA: TGCGCCAGCAGCCAAGGTCTGCTAGCGGGAGGGTATGAGCAGTTCTTC; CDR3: CASSQGLLAGGYEQFF
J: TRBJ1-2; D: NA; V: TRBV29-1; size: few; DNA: TGCAGCGTTGAGACTATTAGAGGCTACACCTTC; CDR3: CSVETIRGYTF
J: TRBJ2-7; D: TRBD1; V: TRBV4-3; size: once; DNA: TGCGCCAGCAGCCAGAAGACAGGGTCCTACGAGCAGTACTTC; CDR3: CASSQKTGSYEQYF
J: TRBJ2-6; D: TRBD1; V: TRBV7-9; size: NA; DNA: TGTGCCAGCAGCGACGGGACAGTGATAAGTTCTGGGGCCAACGTCCTGACTTTC; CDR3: CASSDGTVISSGANVLTF
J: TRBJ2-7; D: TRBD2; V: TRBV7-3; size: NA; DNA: TGTGCCAGCAGAGAAGGGACTACTTCCTACAATGAGCAGTACTTC; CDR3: CASREGTTSYNEQYF
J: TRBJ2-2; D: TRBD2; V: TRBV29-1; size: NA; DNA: TGCGGACTGACTAGCGGAGAGAACACCGGGGAGCTGTTTTTT; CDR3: CGLTSGENTGELFF
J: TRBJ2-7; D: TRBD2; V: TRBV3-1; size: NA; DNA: TGTGCCAGCAGGGAAGCGGGAGCAAGCAACGAGCAGTACTTC; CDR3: CASREAGASNEQYF
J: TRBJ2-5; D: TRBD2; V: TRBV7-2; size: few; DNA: TGTGCCAGCAGCGTTCGGGAGGGCCTACGAGAGACCCAGTACTTC; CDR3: CASSVREGLRETQYF
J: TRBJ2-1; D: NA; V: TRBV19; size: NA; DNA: TGTGCCAGTAGTATTAGTGGACAGGGAGCGGGAGGCCCTTACAATGGGCAGTTCTTC; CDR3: CASSISGQGAGGPYNGQFF
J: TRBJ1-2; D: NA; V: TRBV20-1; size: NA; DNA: TGCAGTGCTAGGGAGGAAGGGGTGCGAATTTATGGCTACACCTTC; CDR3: CSAREEGVRIYGYTF
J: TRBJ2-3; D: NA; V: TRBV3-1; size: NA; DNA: TGTGCCAGTACAGGAGTGACAGATACGCAGTATTTT; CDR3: CASTGVTDTQYF
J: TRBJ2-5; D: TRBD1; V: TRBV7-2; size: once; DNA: TGTGCCAGCAGCACAACCGGGACAGGGTATCTCGGGACCCAGTACTTC; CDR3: CASSTTGTGYLGTQYF
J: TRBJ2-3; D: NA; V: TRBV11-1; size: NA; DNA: TGTGCCAGCAGCCTTCGCCAGAAAGATACGCAGTATTTT; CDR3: CASSLRQKDTQYF
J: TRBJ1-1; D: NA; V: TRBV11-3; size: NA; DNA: TGTGCCGGCAGCGCACAAGGTGGGGCCACTGAAGCTTTCTTT; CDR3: CAGSAQGGATEAFF
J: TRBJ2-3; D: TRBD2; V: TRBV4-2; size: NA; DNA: TGTGCCAGCAGCCAAGACCACACCGGGACTAGCGGGAGACGGACCACAGATACGCAGTATTTT; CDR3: CASSQDHTGTSGRRTTDTQYF
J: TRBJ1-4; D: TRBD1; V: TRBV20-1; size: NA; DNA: TGCAGTGCTAGAGGGGACAGGGTAAACGAAAAACTGTTTTTT; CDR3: CSARGDRVNEKLFF
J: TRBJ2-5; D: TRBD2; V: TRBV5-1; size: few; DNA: TGCGCCAGCAGCCTTCTAGCGGGAGCGGAGACCCAGTACTTC; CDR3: CASSLLAGAETQYF
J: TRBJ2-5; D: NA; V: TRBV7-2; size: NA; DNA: TGTGCCAGCAGCAAATACAGGGAAGAGACCCAGTACTTC; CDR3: CASSKYREETQYF
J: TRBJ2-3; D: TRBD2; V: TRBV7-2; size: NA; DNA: TGTGCCAGCAGCCTCGGACTAGCGGGCCCAGATACGCAGTATTTT; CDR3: CASSLGLAGPDTQYF
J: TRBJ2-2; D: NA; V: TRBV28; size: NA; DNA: TGTGCCAGCAGGGCTAGGATAAACACCGGGGAGCTGTTTTTT; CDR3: CASRARINTGELFF
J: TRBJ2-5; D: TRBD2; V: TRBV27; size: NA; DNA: TGTGCCAGCAGTTTATGTGGTAGCGGGGGGTCGGAGACCCAGTACTTC; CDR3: CASSLCGSGGSETQYF
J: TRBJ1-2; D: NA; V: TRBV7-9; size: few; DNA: TGTGCCAGCAGCTTAGTGTCTGGGACAACTGGCTACACCTTC; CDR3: CASSLVSGTTGYTF
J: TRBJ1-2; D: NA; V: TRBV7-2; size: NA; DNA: TGTACCAGCAGCTTACAGGGACTTAGCTATGGCTACACCTTC; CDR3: CTSSLQGLSYGYTF
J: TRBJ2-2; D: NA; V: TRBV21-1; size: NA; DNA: TGTGCAACTTTTATCACCGGGGAGCTGTTTTTT; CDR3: CATFITGELFF
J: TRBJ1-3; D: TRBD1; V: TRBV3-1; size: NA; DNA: TGTGCCAGCAGCCGCTCGGAAGACAGGGGAGACTCTGGAAACACCATATATTTT; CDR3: CASSRSEDRGDSGNTIYF
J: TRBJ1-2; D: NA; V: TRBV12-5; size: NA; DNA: TGTGCTAGTGCCTCGGATAGTGGGGCCACGTTCTATGGCTACACCTTC; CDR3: CASASDSGATFYGYTF
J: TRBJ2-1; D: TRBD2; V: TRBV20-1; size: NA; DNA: TGCAGTGCTAGGACTAGCGGGAGGTATGAGCAGTTCTTC; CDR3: CSARTSGRYEQFF
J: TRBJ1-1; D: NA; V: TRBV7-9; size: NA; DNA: TGTGCCAGCAGCTCCTTTGGGAACACTGAAGCTTTCTTT; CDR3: CASSSFGNTEAFF
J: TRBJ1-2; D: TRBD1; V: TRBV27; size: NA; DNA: TGTGCCAGCAGTCCTGAAAGGGGGCAACACTATAACTATGGCTACACCTTC; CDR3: CASSPERGQHYNYGYTF
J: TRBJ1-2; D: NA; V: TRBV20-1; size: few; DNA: TGCAGTGCTAGATCGGACATTCTCTATGGCTACACCTTC; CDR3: CSARSDILYGYTF
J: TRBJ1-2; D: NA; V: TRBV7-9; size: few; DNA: TGTGCCAGCAGCTTAGAGACCGGGAATGGCTACACCTTC; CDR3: CASSLETGNGYTF
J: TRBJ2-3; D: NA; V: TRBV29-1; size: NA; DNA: TGCAGCGGTGTTCCGACCACAGATACGCAGTATTTT; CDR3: CSGVPTTDTQYF
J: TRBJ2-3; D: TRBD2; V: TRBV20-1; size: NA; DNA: TGCAGTGCTAGAGGGTCAGCGGGGGTGGGTACGCAGTATTTT; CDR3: CSARGSAGVGTQYF
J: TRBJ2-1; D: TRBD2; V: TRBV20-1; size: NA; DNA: TGCAGTGCTAGAGGGGCTAGCGGTTTTTACAATGAGCAGTTCTTC; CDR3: CSARGASGFYNEQFF
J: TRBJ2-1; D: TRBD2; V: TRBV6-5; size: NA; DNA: TGTGCCAGCAGTTACTGGCTGGCGGGAGGGGCGGAAATATACAATGAGCAGTTCTTC; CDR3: CASSYWLAGGAEIYNEQFF
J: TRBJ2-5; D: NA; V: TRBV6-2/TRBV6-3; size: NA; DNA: TGCGCCAGCAGCGGTTTGGGGCTTGAGACCCAGTACTTC; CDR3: CASSGLGLETQYF
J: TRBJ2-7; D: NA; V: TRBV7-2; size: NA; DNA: TGTGCCAGCAGCTTAGGCAGGGCCTTTCGCAACGAGCAGTACTTC; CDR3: CASSLGRAFRNEQYF
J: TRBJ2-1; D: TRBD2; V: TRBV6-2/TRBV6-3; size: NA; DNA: TGTGCCAGCAGTTACTCTAGCGGGAGGCCCTACAATGAGCAGTTCTTC; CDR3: CASSYSSGRPYNEQFF
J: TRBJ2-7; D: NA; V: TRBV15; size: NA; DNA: TGTGCCACCAGCGTCCCGAGACCCTATCCGACCGAGCAGTACTTC; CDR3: CATSVPRPYPTEQYF
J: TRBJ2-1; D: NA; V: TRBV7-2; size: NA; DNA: TGTGCCAGCAGCTTGCGGGCGTCGAGCTCCTACAATGAGCAGTTCTTC; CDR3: CASSLRASSSYNEQFF
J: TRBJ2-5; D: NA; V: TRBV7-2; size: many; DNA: TGTGCCAGCAGCTTAAGATGGGGGGGGGGACAGGAGACCCAGTACTTC; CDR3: CASSLRWGGGQETQYF
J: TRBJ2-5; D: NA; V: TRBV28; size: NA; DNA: TGTGCCAGCAGTGTCGTGGGGGTATCACAAGAGACCCAGTACTTC; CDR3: CASSVVGVSQETQYF
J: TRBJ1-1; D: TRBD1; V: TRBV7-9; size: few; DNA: TGTGCCAGCACTACAGGGGCGACAAACACTGAAGCTTTCTTT; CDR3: CASTTGATNTEAFF
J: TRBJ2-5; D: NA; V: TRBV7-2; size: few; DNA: TGTGCCAGCAGCTTAAGTCCGGGAGAAGAAGAGACCCAGTACTTC; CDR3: CASSLSPGEEETQYF
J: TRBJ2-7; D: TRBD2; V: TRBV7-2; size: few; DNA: TGTGCCAGCAATGATGCTAGCGGGAGCCGTACCTACGAGCAGTACTTC; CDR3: CASNDASGSRTYEQYF
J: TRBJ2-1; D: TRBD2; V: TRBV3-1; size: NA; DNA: TGTGCCAGCAACGTAGCGGGAGTGAGTGGAGAGCAGTTCTTC; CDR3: CASNVAGVSGEQFF
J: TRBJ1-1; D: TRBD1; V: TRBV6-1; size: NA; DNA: TGTGCCAGCAGTGAAAGACAGGGGAGGAACACTGAAGCTTTCTTT; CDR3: CASSERQGRNTEAFF
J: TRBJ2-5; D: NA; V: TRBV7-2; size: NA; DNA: TGTGCCAGCAGCGCAACTCAAGGGGGACTAGAGACCCAGTACTTC; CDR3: CASSATQGGLETQYF